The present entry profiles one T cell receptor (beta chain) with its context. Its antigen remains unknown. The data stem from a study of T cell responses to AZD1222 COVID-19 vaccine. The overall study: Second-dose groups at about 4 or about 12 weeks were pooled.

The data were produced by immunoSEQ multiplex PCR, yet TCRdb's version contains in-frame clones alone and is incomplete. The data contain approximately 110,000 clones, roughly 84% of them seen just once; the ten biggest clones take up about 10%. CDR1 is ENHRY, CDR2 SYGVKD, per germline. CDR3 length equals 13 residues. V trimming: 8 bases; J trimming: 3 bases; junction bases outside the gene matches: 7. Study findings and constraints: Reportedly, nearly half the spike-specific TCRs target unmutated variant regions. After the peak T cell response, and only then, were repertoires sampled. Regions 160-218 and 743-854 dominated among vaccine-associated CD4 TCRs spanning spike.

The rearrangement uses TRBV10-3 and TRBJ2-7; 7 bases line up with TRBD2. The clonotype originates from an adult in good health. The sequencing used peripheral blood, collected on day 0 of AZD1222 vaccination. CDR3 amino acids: CAILVGGGYEQYF. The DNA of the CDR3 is TGTGCCATCCTCGTGGGGGGGGGCTACGAGCAGTACTTC.